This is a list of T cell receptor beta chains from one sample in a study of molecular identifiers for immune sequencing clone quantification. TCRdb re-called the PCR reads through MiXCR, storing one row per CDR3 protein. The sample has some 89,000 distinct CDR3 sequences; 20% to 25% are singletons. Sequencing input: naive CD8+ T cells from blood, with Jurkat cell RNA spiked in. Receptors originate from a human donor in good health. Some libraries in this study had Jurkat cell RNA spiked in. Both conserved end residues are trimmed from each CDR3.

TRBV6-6	ASSYSRTGYDLDTQY
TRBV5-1	ASSQGLAGLLEQF
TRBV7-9	ASTQGLNQPQH
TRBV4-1	TSSQVPAVYQEPQY
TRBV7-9	ASSLGPGDYYEQY
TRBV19	ASSTNSGTGGLPQH
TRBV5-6	ASSLGGGRSQPQH
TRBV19	ASNTPTGGEGAF
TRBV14	ASSLARSTDTQY
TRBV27	ASSSGQGTEAF
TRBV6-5	ASTRRGLDPYNEQF
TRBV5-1	ASSLGQSTDTQY
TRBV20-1	SPPPQTSGNTDTQY
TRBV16	ASSHWGVGTEAF
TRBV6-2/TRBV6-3	ASSYVQVYGYT
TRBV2	ATLREAGPAEQY
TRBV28	ASSFHRGRPDSQDTQY
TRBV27	ASRPNAGAITSTDTQY
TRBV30	AWSPGLATDEQY
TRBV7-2	ASSFFPTGGGYNEQF
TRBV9	ASSVGSGGPPSTDTQY
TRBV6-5	ASSYEGVGTDTQY
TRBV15	ATSGTRDRHYNEQF
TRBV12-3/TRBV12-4	ASSPWGSQETQY
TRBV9	ASSTTAVGNTEAF
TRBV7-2	ASSLVGNSNQPQH
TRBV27	ASSFRTGRAHEQY
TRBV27	ASSPHRDRVSETQY
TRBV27	ASSPTSLAVPTYEQY
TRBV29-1	SAEDTSGSDYEQY
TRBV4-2	ASSQVPYSGSSTDTQY
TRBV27	ASRDLQGFQPQH
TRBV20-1	SARVGSGRRSYNEQF
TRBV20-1	SARDSHSYSNQPQH
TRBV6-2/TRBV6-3	ASSNRVYTGELF
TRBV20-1	SARDRVSGLGTEAF
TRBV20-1	SANSEDIYEQY
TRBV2	ASKTGQATEAF
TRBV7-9	ASSPRVAGPTGELF
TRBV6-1	ASRGTGMSYNEQF
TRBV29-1	SVEGGSYPSGELF
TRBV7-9	ASSSTRASSSYEQY
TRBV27	ASSLMGGAYGYT
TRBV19	ASSIAPSYEQY
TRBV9	ASSVGGGTNTEAF
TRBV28	ASTIEPVATDTQY
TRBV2	ASSSALGTGELF
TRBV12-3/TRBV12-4	ASSLQAGGTGELF
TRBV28	ASSNPTGDGGYT